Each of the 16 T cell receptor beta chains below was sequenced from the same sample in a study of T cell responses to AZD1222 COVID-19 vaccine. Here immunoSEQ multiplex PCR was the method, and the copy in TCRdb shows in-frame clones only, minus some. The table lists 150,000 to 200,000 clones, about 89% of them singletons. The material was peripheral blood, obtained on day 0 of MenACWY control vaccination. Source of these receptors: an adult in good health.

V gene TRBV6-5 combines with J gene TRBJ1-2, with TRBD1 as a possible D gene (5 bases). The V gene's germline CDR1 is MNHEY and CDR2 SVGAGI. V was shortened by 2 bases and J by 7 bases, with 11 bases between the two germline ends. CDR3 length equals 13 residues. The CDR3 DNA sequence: TGTGCCAGCAGTTACATCCAGGGTACTGGCTACACCTTC. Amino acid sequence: CASSYIQGTGYTF.

The CDR3 region is CASSEGHSPLHF. In DNA, the CDR3 is TGTGCCAGCAGCGAGGGCCATTCACCCCTCCACTTT. V usage is TRBV5-6 and J usage is TRBJ1-6, with D uncertain. V lost 4 bases and J lost 8, with 7 bases in between. The CDR3 is 12 residues long. The germline V gene has CDR1 SGHDT and CDR2 YYEEEE.

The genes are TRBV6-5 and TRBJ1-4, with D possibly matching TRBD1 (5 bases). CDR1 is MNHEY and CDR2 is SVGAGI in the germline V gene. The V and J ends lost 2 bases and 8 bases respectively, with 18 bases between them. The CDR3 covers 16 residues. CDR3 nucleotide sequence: TGTGCCAGCAGTTACCCACGGGACGGCATAGGGGAAAAACTGTTTTTT. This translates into CASSYPRDGIGEKLFF.

This CDR3 reads CSVDSVAASYNEQFF. The CDR3 DNA sequence: TGCAGCGTTGATTCGGTAGCCGCCTCCTACAATGAGCAGTTCTTC. V gene TRBV29-1 combines with J gene TRBJ2-1, with D unclear. The germline V gene encodes CDR1 SQVTM and CDR2 ANQGSEA. This CDR3 comprises 15 residues. The V end lost 3 bases, the J end lost 0 bases, and 12 bases lay between the germline ends.

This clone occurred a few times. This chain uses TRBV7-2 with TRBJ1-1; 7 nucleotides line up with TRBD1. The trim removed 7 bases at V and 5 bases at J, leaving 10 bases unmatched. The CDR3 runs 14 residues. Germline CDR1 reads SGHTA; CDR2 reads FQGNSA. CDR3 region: CASMVDRMRTEAFF. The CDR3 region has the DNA TGTGCCAGCATGGTGGACAGGATGAGGACTGAAGCTTTCTTT.

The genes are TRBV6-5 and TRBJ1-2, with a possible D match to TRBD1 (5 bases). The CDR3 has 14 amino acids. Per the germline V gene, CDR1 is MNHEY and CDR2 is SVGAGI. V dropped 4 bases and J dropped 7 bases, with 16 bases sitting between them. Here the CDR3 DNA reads TGTGCCAGCAGTTCTACCGACAGTTGGTTTGGCTACACCTTC. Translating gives CASSSTDSWFGYTF.

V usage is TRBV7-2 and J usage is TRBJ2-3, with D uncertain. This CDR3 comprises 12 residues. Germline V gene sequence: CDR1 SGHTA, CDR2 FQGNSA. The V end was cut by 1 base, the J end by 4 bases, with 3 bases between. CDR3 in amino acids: CASSLEADTQYF. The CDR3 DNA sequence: TGTGCCAGCAGCTTAGAGGCAGATACGCAGTATTTT.

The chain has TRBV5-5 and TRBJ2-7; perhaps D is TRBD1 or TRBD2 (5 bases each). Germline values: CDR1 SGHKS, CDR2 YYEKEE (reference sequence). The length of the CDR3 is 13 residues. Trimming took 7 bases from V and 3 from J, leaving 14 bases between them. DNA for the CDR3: TGTGCCAGCGGTGGGCAGGGACGCTACGAGCAGTACTTC. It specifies CASGGQGRYEQYF.

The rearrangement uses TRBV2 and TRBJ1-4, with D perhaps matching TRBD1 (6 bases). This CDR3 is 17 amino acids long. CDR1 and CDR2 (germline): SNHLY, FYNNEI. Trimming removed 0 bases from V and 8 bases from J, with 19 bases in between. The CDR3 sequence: CASSEALPGRGNEKLFF. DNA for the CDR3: TGTGCCAGCAGTGAAGCGCTTCCCGGCAGGGGAAACGAAAAACTGTTTTTT.

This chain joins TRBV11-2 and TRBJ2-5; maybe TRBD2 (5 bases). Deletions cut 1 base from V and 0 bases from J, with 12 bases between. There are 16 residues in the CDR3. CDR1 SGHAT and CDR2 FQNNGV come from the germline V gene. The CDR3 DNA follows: TGTGCCAGCAGCTTAGTCCTACTAGGAAACCAAGAGACCCAGTACTTC. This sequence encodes CASSLVLLGNQETQYF.

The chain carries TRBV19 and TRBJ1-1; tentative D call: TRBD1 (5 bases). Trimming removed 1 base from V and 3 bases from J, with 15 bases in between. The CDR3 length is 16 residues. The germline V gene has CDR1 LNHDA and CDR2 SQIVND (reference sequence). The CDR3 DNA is TGTGCCAGTAGTATAGGGGAGGGACGGGGGGACACTGAAGCTTTCTTT. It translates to CASSIGEGRGDTEAFF.

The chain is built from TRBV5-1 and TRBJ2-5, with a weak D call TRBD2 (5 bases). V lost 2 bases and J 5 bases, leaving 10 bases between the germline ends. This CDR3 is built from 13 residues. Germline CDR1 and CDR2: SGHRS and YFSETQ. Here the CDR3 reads CASSFEGLETQYF. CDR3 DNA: TGCGCCAGCAGCTTTGAGGGTCTGGAGACCCAGTACTTC.

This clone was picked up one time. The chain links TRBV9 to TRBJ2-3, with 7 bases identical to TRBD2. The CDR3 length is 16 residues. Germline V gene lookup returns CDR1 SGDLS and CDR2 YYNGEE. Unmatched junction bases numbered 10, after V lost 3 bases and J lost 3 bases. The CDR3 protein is CASSAHARLATDTQYF. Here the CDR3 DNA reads TGTGCCAGCAGCGCTCACGCCCGACTAGCTACAGATACGCAGTATTTT.

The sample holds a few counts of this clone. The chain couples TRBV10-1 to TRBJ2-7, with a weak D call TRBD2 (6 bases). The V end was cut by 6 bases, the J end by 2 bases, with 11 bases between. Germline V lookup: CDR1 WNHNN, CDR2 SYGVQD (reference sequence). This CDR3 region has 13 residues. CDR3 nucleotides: TGCGCCAGCAGACTAGGGACTCCCTACGAGCAGTACTTC. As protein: CASRLGTPYEQYF.

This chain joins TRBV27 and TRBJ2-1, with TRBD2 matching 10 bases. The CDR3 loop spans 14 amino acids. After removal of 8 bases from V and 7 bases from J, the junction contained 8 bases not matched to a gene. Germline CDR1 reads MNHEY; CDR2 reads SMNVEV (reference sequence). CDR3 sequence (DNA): TGTGCCAGCCATCTAGCGGGAGCCGGAAATGAGCAGTTCTTC. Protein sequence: CASHLAGAGNEQFF.

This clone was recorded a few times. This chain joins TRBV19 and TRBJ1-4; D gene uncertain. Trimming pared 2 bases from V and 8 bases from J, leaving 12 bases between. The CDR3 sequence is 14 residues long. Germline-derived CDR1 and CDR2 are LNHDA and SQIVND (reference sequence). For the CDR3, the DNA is TGTGCCAGTAGTATAAGGGTGGTATTGGAAAAACTGTTTTTT. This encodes CASSIRVVLEKLFF.